This T cell receptor beta chain was identified in a study of CD8+CD57+ T cells in acquired aplastic anemia. Study outcomes and limitations: Sharing between patients and controls was observed for roughly 30 CD8+ CDR3 sequences.

A note on this clonotype: Its antigen is still unknown. Given a much more abundant clone one base away, this may be a read error.

CDR3 and TCR beta VDJ profiling relied on genomic DNA as the template. From the reads, TCRdb called clonotypes with MiXCR, one entry per CDR3 protein. This table holds approximately 300,000 distinct CDR3 sequences, roughly 59% found once. Selection for sequencing was limited to patients who had shown CD8+CD57+ cell expansion by flow cytometry. The clonotype originates from a human donor with aplastic anemia. Sequenced: sorted CD4+, CD8+, or CD8+CD57+ T cells (not recorded which) from PBMCs.

The CDR3 bases are TGTGCCAGCAGGGCTGACAGGGGGAGACCGCCCCAGCATTTT. Its translation: CASRADRGRPPQHF. The chain has TRBV6-6 and TRBJ1-5; 9 nucleotides line up with TRBD1. Germline CDR1 reads MNHNY; CDR2 reads SVGAGI (reference sequence). The V segment lost 6 bases and the J segment 9 bases; nucleotides outside the gene matches: 9. The CDR3 has 14 amino acids.